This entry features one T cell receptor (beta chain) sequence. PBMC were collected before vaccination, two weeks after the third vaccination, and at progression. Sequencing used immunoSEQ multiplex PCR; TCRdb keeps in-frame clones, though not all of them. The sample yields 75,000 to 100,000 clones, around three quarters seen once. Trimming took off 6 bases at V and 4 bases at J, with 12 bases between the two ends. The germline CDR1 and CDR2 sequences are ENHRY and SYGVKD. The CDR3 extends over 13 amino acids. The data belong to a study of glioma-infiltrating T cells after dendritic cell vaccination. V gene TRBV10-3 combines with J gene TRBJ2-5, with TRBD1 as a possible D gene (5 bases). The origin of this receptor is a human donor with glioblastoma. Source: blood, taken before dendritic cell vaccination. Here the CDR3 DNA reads TGTGCCATCAGGGACATTCAAGGAGAGACCCAGTACTTC. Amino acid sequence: CAIRDIQGETQYF.